Listed below are T cell receptor beta chains from one sample, sequenced in a study of T cells expressing NK-cell markers. TCRdb processed the 5' RACE reads again and assigns one entry to each CDR3 protein, with no DNA. This sample's clone table lists some 500,000 distinct CDR3 sequences. Sequencing was done on a sample of blood T cells: a sorted CD56 or NKG2C T cell subset, CD4+ or CD8+ T cells, or bulk PBMC T cells (not recorded which). These receptors all come from a woman between 50 and 59 years old in good health. CDR3s include the opening cysteine and the closing phenylalanine or tryptophan.

>TRBV12-3/TRBV12-4|TRBJ2-7
CASRKGGIGEQYF
>TRBV29-1|TRBJ2-2
CSGKTGANTGELFF
>TRBV10-3|TRBJ2-5
CAISDQFSKETQYF
>TRBV6-6|TRBJ2-1
CASSPTSGRPNEQFF
>TRBV2|TRBJ2-3
CASSGGHLSTDTQYF
>TRBV5-1|TRBJ1-6
CASSRDSFNSPLHF
>TRBV7-9|TRBJ2-1
CASRPFRGKGEQFF
>TRBV11-2|TRBJ2-5
CASSLVPDSQETQYF
>TRBV3-1|TRBJ1-5
CASSPTVTGNQPQHF
>TRBV7-9|TRBJ1-1
CAGNRAGTNTEAFF
>TRBV29-1|TRBJ2-7
CSVGGVNEQYF
>TRBV7-9|TRBJ2-3
CASSRSTDTQYF
>TRBV20-1|TRBJ2-1
CSAPEGLSSYNEQFF
>TRBV7-2|TRBJ2-3
CASSFTSGYADTQYF
>TRBV6-1|TRBJ1-1
CASSVYEGVMNTEAFF
>TRBV15|TRBJ2-5
CATSRRSGRDQETQYF
>TRBV30|TRBJ1-1
CAWSRTGPGEAFF
>TRBV20-1|TRBJ1-2
CSARGQGGNGYTF
>TRBV5-1|TRBJ2-3
CASSGSGAAGDTQYF
>TRBV20-1|TRBJ2-5
CSARAPERETQYF
>TRBV3-1|TRBJ1-2
CASSPPRGQTTNYGYTF
>TRBV20-1|TRBJ1-4
CSAMSDRDEKLFF
>TRBV10-1|TRBJ1-1
CASSEYRGLSMNTEAFF
>TRBV6-1|TRBJ2-3
CASSEDVGGLTQYF
>TRBV11-2|TRBJ2-3
CASSPLRGRTDTQYF
>TRBV29-1|TRBJ1-2
CSVVPGSGINYGYTF
>TRBV9|TRBJ2-3
CASNQGSTDTQYF
>TRBV29-1|TRBJ1-1
CSVVPDRYAEAFF
>TRBV18|TRBJ1-2
CASSASPNYGYTF
>TRBV3-1|TRBJ2-1
CASSNRGVYNEQFF
>TRBV25-1|TRBJ2-1
CASTHTRNEQFF